The 30 T cell receptor beta chains listed next were all sequenced from one sample in a study of T cells in Graves' hyperthyroidism and ophthalmopathy. Amplified TCR beta CDR3 regions came from RNA transcripts. The HTBI primer set drove a first-round RT-PCR of the TCR CDR3. TCRdb re-called the multiplex PCR reads with MiXCR, one entry per CDR3 protein. Among around 540,000 distinct CDR3 sequences listed, 35% to 55% were seen once. Material for sequencing was peripheral blood or thyroid tissue (not recorded which). The receptors were sampled from a woman aged 18-30 years with Graves' hyperthyroidism.

J is TRBJ1-6 and V is TRBV25-1, with TRBD1 matching 9 bases. The CDR3 consists of 16 residues. CDR1 is MGHDK, CDR2 SYGVNS, per germline. V shed 5 bases and J 9 bases; nucleotides not matched to a gene: 11. The CDR3 protein is CASSLYGTGSTSPLHF. The CDR3 coding sequence is TGTGCCAGCAGTCTCTATGGGACAGGGTCTACTTCACCCCTCCACTTT.

This CDR3 is CASSQWTGLGAAFF. Written as DNA, the CDR3 is TGTGCCAGCAGCCAATGGACAGGGCTTGGGGCAGCTTTCTTT. The gene calls are TRBV14 and TRBJ1-1; 8 positions match TRBD1. CDR1 and CDR2 (germline): SGHDN, FVKESK. After removal of 2 bases from V and 10 bases from J, the junction contained 9 bases not matched to a gene. The length of the CDR3 is 14 residues.

The sample holds a few counts of this clonotype. The CDR3 region is CSVEGGAVGQYF. CDR3 coding DNA: TGCAGCGTTGAAGGGGGAGCCGTAGGGCAGTACTTC. The chain has TRBV29-1 and TRBJ2-7; D perhaps matches TRBD2 (5 bases). Deletions cut 1 base from V and 9 bases from J, with 13 bases between. CDR3 length: 12 residues. Germline assignment: CDR1 SQVTM and CDR2 ANQGSEA.

The rearrangement uses TRBV20-1 and TRBJ1-1; tentatively, D is TRBD1 (6 bases). The V end lost 4 bases, the J end lost 2 bases, and 11 bases lay between the germline ends. In germline, CDR1 is DFQATT, CDR2 SNEGSKA (reference sequence). CDR3 length: 13 residues. This chain's CDR3 is CSAKQGVNTEAFF. The CDR3 bases are TGCAGTGCTAAACAGGGAGTTAACACTGAAGCTTTCTTT.

V gene TRBV15 combines with J gene TRBJ2-7; D not resolved. V lost 3 bases and J 0 bases, leaving 6 bases between the germline ends. CDR1 and CDR2 (germline): LNHNV, YYDKDF (reference sequence). The CDR3 spans 13 residues. The CDR3 coding sequence is TGTGCCACCAGCAGCCACGTCTCCTACGAGCAGTACTTC. Amino acids: CATSSHVSYEQYF.

V and J are TRBV20-1 and TRBJ2-3; 12 bases line up with TRBD2. Unmatched junction bases numbered 7, after V lost 5 bases and J lost 4 bases. The CDR3 spans 15 residues. Germline CDR1 DFQATT, CDR2 SNEGSKA (reference sequence). The chain's CDR3 is CSAATSGRTSDTQYF. In DNA, the CDR3 is TGCAGTGCTGCGACTAGCGGGAGAACATCAGATACGCAGTATTTT.

This clonotype was counted many times. The chain is built from TRBV15 and TRBJ2-5; D remains unclear. The length of the CDR3 is 12 residues. The ends were cut back, 8 bases at V and 1 base at J, with 8 bases in the middle. Germline lookup yields CDR1 LNHNV and CDR2 YYDKDF (reference sequence). The CDR3 loop is CATGMSQETQYF. The CDR3 coding sequence is TGTGCCACCGGGATGAGCCAAGAGACCCAGTACTTC.

This sequence joins TRBV7-3 and TRBJ1-1; no clear D gene. The CDR3 is 15 amino acids. V lost 5 bases and J lost 4, with 17 bases in between. From germline, CDR1 is SGHTA and CDR2 FQGTGA. The CDR3 region has the DNA TGTGCCAGCAGCGTGGTGACCGGGTTGGGCACTGAAGCTTTCTTT. Residues: CASSVVTGLGTEAFF.

The chain employs TRBV19 and TRBJ1-2, with 8 bases lining up with TRBD1. The CDR3 contains 15 residues. Trimming removed 3 bases from V and 8 bases from J; junction bases left unmatched: 11. Germline V CDR1 and CDR2: LNHDA, SQIVND (reference sequence). DNA of the CDR3: TGTGCCAGTAGTATTGTTGGACAGGGAGCGAGAGGCTACACCTTC. Encoded protein: CASSIVGQGARGYTF. Combining the CDR3 with reference TRBV19 and TRBJ1-2 gives the whole variable domain DGGITQSPKYLFRKEGQNVTLSCEQNLNHDAMYWYRQDPGQGLRLIYYSQIVNDFQKGDIAEGYSVSREKKESFPLTVTSAQKNPTAFYLCASSIVGQGARGYTFGSGTRLTVV.

This rearrangement joins TRBV29-1 to TRBJ2-7, with 8 nucleotides matching TRBD1. This CDR3 has 10 amino acids. From germline, CDR1 is SQVTM and CDR2 ANQGSEA. Trimming at V came to 6 bases and at J to 9 bases, leaving 4 bases not matched to a gene. The CDR3 is CSVTGTGQYF. The CDR3 DNA reads as TGCAGCGTCACCGGGACAGGGCAGTACTTC.

The genes are TRBV29-1 and TRBJ1-2; TRBD1 is a possible D gene (6 bases). V lost 4 bases and J lost 7, with 10 bases in between. The CDR3 is made up of 11 amino acids. The germline V gene encodes CDR1 SQVTM and CDR2 ANQGSEA. In DNA form, the CDR3 reads TGCAGCGTTGTGGGGGCAAGTGGCTACACCTTC. Protein sequence: CSVVGASGYTF.

This clonotype was found a few times. This chain links TRBV4-2 with TRBJ2-2, with unresolved D. The CDR3 covers 13 residues. The germline V gene encodes CDR1 LGHNA and CDR2 YNFKEQ. The V end was cut by 5 bases, the J end by 9 bases, with 13 bases between. CDR3 amino acids: CASSTDLGRELFF. CDR3 sequence (DNA): TGTGCCAGCAGCACCGACCTGGGAAGGGAGCTGTTTTTT.

The chain joins TRBV25-1 to TRBJ2-7, with unresolved D. V lost 6 bases and J lost 2, with 17 bases in between. Germline loops: CDR1 MGHDK, CDR2 SYGVNS. The CDR3 is made up of 15 amino acids. The CDR3 is CASSQQQGETYEQYF. Written as DNA, the CDR3 is TGTGCCAGCAGCCAACAACAAGGTGAGACCTACGAGCAGTACTTC.

This clonotype was found once. V gene TRBV29-1 combines with J gene TRBJ1-1; 7 bases fit TRBD1. V was clipped by 8 bases and J by 4 bases; unmatched bases: 7. This CDR3 is 12 amino acids long. Germline V lookup: CDR1 SQVTM, CDR2 ANQGSEA. In nucleotides, the CDR3 is TGCAGCAGCCAGGGGGGTTTCACTGAAGCTTTCTTT. Translated: CSSQGGFTEAFF. Full variable domain (missing parts from reference TRBV29-1 and TRBJ1-1): SAVISQKPSRDICQRGTSLTIQCQVDSQVTMMFWYRQQPGQSLTLIATANQGSEATYESGFVIDKFPISRPNLTFSTLTVSNMSPEDSSIYLCSSQGGFTEAFFGQGTRLTVV.

This clonotype was counted between two and nine times. The rearrangement uses TRBV5-1 and TRBJ1-4; D gene ambiguous. V was clipped by 4 bases and J by 5 bases, with 15 bases between them. This CDR3 spans 15 amino acids. Germline assignment: CDR1 SGHRS and CDR2 YFSETQ. CDR3 bases: TGCGCCAGCAGCCTGGGCGGGGAAATCAATGAAAAACTGTTTTTT. Protein product: CASSLGGEINEKLFF.

V is TRBV5-4 and J is TRBJ2-7; D call uncertain. This CDR3 has 17 residues. Trimming stripped 0 bases from V and 0 bases from J, with 16 bases between. In germline, CDR1 is SGHNT, CDR2 YYREEE (reference sequence). CDR3 bases: TGTGCCAGCAGCTTGGGATTCACTTCCGGCGGCTCCTACGAGCAGTACTTC. Translated: CASSLGFTSGGSYEQYF.

The CDR3 here is CSVEEGSQDGVYEQYF. The CDR3 DNA reads as TGCAGCGTTGAAGAGGGCAGCCAAGATGGGGTCTACGAGCAGTACTTC. The chain joins TRBV29-1 to TRBJ2-7; D is uncertain. Germline V gives CDR1 SQVTM, CDR2 ANQGSEA. V was clipped by 0 bases and J by 3 bases, with 18 bases between them. The CDR3 totals 16 residues.

This clonotype was observed a few times. This chain connects TRBV6-1 to TRBJ1-6; 8 nucleotides agree with TRBD1. CDR3 length: 14 amino acids. The germline V gene has CDR1 MNHNS and CDR2 SASEGT. V was clipped by 7 bases and J by 5 bases; unmatched bases: 4. CDR3 residues: CASTLQGDNSPLHF. Here the CDR3 DNA reads TGTGCCAGCACCCTACAGGGGGATAATTCACCCCTCCACTTT.

The chain couples TRBV7-9 to TRBJ1-4; perhaps TRBD1 as D (5 bases). With 7 bases removed from V and 8 bases from J, the gap between germline ends came to 14 bases. The V gene's germline CDR1 is SEHNR and CDR2 FQNEAQ (reference sequence). CDR3 size: 13 residues. CDR3: CASTEGVDEKLFF. The CDR3 bases are TGTGCCAGCACTGAAGGGGTAGACGAAAAACTGTTTTTT. The whole variable domain, remainder taken from reference TRBV7-9 and TRBJ1-4, is DTGVSQNPRHKITKRGQNVTFRCDPISEHNRLYWYRQTLGQGPEFLTYFQNEAQLEKSRLLSDRFSAERPKGSFSTLEIQRTEQGDSAMYLCASTEGVDEKLFFGSGTQLSVL.

This chain uses TRBV6-2 or TRBV6-3 with TRBJ2-5; TRBD1 matches at 7 bases. The DNA matches TRBJ2-7 better at its end, which makes the J call doubtful. CDR3 length equals 15 residues. In germline, CDR1 is MNHEY, CDR2 SVGEGT. The chain's CDR3 is CASSQEWDSVDEQYF. CDR3 sequence (DNA): TGTGCCAGCAGCCAGGAATGGGACAGCGTGGACGAGCAGTACTTC.

Notes on this clonotype: A read error may be the cause here, since a much bigger clone is one base away. This CDR3 reads CASSVRAGGPYGYTF. The CDR3 DNA is TGTGCCAGCAGTGTTCGGGCAGGGGGACCGTATGGCTACACCTTC. The gene calls are TRBV24-1 and TRBJ1-2; 7 bases align to TRBD1. The CDR3 sequence is 15 residues long. Germline values: CDR1 KGHDR, CDR2 SFDVKD.

CDR3 nucleotides: TGTGCCTGCGACCCGGACGGTATGGCCTCCACTGAAGCTTTCTTT. Amino acids: CACDPDGMASTEAFF. The chain couples TRBV25-1 to TRBJ1-1; no clear D gene. The CDR3 contains 15 residues. Between the trimmed V and J ends, which lost 11 bases and 4 bases, there was a span of 23 bases. Germline V gene sequence: CDR1 MGHDK, CDR2 SYGVNS. Looking up the rest from reference TRBV25-1 and TRBJ1-1 gives the full variable domain: EADIYQTPRYLVIGTGKKITLECSQTMGHDKMYWYQQDPGMELHLIHYSYGVNSTEKGDLSSESTVSRIRTEHFPLTLESARPSHTSQYLCACDPDGMASTEAFFGQGTRLTVV.

Turning to this clonotype: Germline is not matched at one junction end, which may reflect a read error. The V gene is TRBV20-1, the J gene TRBJ1-2; D uncertain. Germline values: CDR1 DFQATT, CDR2 SNEGSKA (reference sequence). The CDR3 consists of 13 residues. The CDR3 protein is CSATLNRNYGHTF. CDR3 nucleotide sequence: TGCAGTGCTACCCTGAATCGAAACTATGGCCACACCTTC.

This clonotype was found a few times. V is TRBV9 and J is TRBJ2-5; tentative D call: TRBD2 (6 bases). Trimming removed 3 bases from V and 3 bases from J, with 12 bases in between. The CDR3 length is 14 residues. Germline V gives CDR1 SGDLS, CDR2 YYNGEE. As DNA, the CDR3 is TGTGCCAGCAGCGCCTACGGGGGAGAAGAGACCCAGTACTTC. It encodes CASSAYGGEETQYF.

In its sample, this clonotype was seen once. The V call is TRBV7-2, the J call TRBJ2-7; 7 bases line up with TRBD1. Unmatched junction bases numbered 10, after V lost 5 bases and J lost 3 bases. Germline lookup yields CDR1 SGHTA and CDR2 FQGNSA. The CDR3 is 15 residues long. CDR3 region: CASSQEGQVYYEQYF. The DNA of the CDR3 is TGTGCCAGCAGCCAAGAAGGACAGGTCTACTACGAGCAGTACTTC.

This clonotype was found many times. V is TRBV24-1 and J is TRBJ2-7; 11 nucleotides match TRBD2. V trimming: 4 bases; J trimming: 9 bases; junction bases outside the gene matches: 10. In germline, CDR1 is KGHDR, CDR2 SFDVKD. The CDR3 has 15 amino acids. The CDR3 sequence: CATSDKGTSGGGQYF. The CDR3 DNA reads as TGTGCCACCAGTGACAAGGGGACTAGCGGAGGAGGGCAGTACTTC.

This clonotype appeared a few times. The chain carries TRBV7-8 and TRBJ1-4; D is uncertain. The CDR3 covers 13 residues. The V gene's germline CDR1 is SGHVS and CDR2 FQNEAQ. V was shortened by 1 base and J by 8 bases, with 8 bases between the two germline ends. The CDR3 sequence is CASSLVREEKLFF. CDR3 nucleotide sequence: TGTGCCAGCAGCTTAGTGAGAGAAGAAAAACTGTTTTTT.

The gene calls are TRBV7-2 and TRBJ1-5; D is possibly TRBD1 (6 bases). The CDR3 sequence is 14 residues long. Germline V gene lookup returns CDR1 SGHTA and CDR2 FQGNSA. Trimming pared 5 bases from V and 4 bases from J, leaving 12 bases between. Here the CDR3 reads CASSLGTHNQPQHF. CDR3 nucleotides: TGTGCCAGCAGCCTAGGGACACATAATCAGCCCCAGCATTTT.

The chain links TRBV7-2 to TRBJ1-5, with D possibly matching TRBD1 (5 bases). The V and J ends lost 8 bases and 2 bases respectively, with 10 bases between them. The V gene's germline CDR1 is SGHTA and CDR2 FQGNSA. The CDR3 totals 13 residues. The CDR3 sequence: CASASQGNQPQHF. The CDR3 DNA reads as TGTGCCAGCGCATCACAGGGCAATCAGCCCCAGCATTTT.

There are a few counts of this clonotype. The chain carries TRBV7-8 and TRBJ2-2; a possible D gene is TRBD2 (6 bases). The CDR3 is 15 residues long. CDR1 is SGHVS and CDR2 is FQNEAQ in the germline V gene. The germline V and J ends were trimmed by 7 bases and 4 bases, with 16 bases remaining between them. The chain's CDR3 is CASNELAELTGELFF. The CDR3 DNA is TGTGCCAGCAACGAGTTAGCGGAACTCACCGGGGAGCTGTTTTTT.